These 2 T cell receptor beta chains were all obtained from the same sample, sequenced in a study of blood T cell repertoires in COVID-19 (dated by TCRdb to 2019 to 2021). The method behind the library was the immunoSEQ multiplex PCR assay. This is the immuneACCESS table as TCRdb keeps it, with only in-frame sequences that have V and J called. A part of the clones is gone; compared with another copy, unresolved V genes explain less than half, and the rest is unexplained. Within this sample are around 260,000 clones, with about nine tenths of them counted one time only. The top ten constitute around a tenth of the sample. The sample taken for sequencing was peripheral blood. The receptors originated from a man between 40 and 49 years old who had recovered from COVID-19.

The chain links TRBV6-2 or TRBV6-3 to TRBJ1-6; D uncertain. There are 19 residues in the CDR3. The V gene lost 6 bases and the J gene lost 0 bases, with 21 bases spanning the gap. Germline assignment: CDR1 MNHEY and CDR2 SVGEGT. The CDR3 DNA sequence: TGTGCCAGCAGCGATACTGGCAGAACTACTTACTCCTATAATTCACCCCTCCACTTT. Translation: CASSDTGRTTYSYNSPLHF.

The chain joins TRBV4-3 to TRBJ2-7, with D tentatively TRBD2 (5 bases). Germline CDR1 reads LGHNA; CDR2 reads YSLEER. The CDR3 sequence is 13 residues long. V dropped 0 bases and J dropped 9 bases, with 12 bases sitting between them. The CDR3 DNA is TGCGCCAGCAGCCAAGATGGAGGAGTAACGCAGTACTTC. Its protein product is CASSQDGGVTQYF.